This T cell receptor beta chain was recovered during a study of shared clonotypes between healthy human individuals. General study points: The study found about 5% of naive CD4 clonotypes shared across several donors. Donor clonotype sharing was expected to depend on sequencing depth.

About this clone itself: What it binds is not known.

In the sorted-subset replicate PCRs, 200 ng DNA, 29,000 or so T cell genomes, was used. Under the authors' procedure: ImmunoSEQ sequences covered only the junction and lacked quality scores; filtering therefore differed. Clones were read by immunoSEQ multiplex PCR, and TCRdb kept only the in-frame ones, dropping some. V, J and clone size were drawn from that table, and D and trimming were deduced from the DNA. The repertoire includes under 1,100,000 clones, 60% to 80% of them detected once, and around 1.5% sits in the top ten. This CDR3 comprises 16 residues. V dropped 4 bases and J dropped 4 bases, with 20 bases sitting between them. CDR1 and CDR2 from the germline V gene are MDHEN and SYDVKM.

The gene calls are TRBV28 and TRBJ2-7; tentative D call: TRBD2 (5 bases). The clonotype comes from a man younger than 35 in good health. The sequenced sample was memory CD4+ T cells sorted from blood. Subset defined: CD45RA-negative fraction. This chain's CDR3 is CASSYTPGSSRYEQYF. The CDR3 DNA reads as TGTGCCAGCAGTTACACTCCGGGATCGAGCCGTTACGAGCAGTACTTC.